The T cell receptor (beta chain) under discussion was sequenced for a study of blood T cells in healthy people across ages. Study-wide results and caveats: Among long-lived donors, naive CD4+ cells were more numerous and diversity higher than in aged donors.

A note on this clonotype: No antigen is known for it.

The V gene end was trimmed by 5 bases and the J gene end by 5 bases; junction bases not matched to a gene: 2. The CDR3 extends over 12 amino acids. Together with a sample-barcoded 5' primer, a J-beta primer mix was included in a second PCR lasting about 6 to 12 cycles. The template-switch adaptor was a 5' adaptor with 12 random nucleotides. It tagged each cDNA molecule. TCRdb re-analysed the 5' RACE reads in MiXCR, keeping a single row per CDR3 protein. The sample lists about 900,000 distinct CDR3 sequences; around two thirds were seen once. The rearrangement links TRBV12-3 or TRBV12-4 to TRBJ1-1; 7 bases are shared with TRBD1. Sequenced sample: blood. This TCR derives from a man in his thirties or forties in good health. CDR3 loop: CASSTGVTEAFF. DNA for the CDR3: TGTGCCAGCAGTACAGGGGTAACTGAAGCTTTCTTT.